This TCR beta chain was recorded in a study of a mutant IDH1 vaccine in newly diagnosed glioma. CDR1 and CDR2 from the germline V gene are KGHSH and LQKENI. The V gene lost 0 bases and the J gene lost 11 bases, with 11 bases spanning the gap. This CDR3 is built from 13 residues. Time point meaning: baseline, week 1 (first vaccination visit). Treatment denoted: pre-vaccination baseline after standard-of-care therapy. Produced via immunoSEQ multiplex PCR; TCRdb's table is partial and in-frame only. Of approximately 54,000 clones listed, more than 80% are singletons. The chain is built from TRBV18 and TRBJ1-5; D unresolved. This sequence was found in a man aged 18 to 35 with glioma. The sequenced sample was PBMCs, obtained from a glioma patient treated with radiotherapy, temozolomide or both. CDR3 amino acids: CASSPPAGRAQHF. CDR3 coding DNA: TGTGCCAGCTCACCACCGGCGGGTCGGGCCCAGCATTTT.